These 25 T cell receptor beta chains originate from one sample sequenced in a study of blood T cell repertoires in COVID-19. The protocol was immunoSEQ multiplex PCR, while the TCRdb copy is restricted to in-frame clones and leaves out a portion. The profile shows 150,000 to 200,000 clones, 90% of them singletons. Sequencing was performed on peripheral blood. These receptors were taken from a man in his 60s with active or convalescent COVID-19.

The chain employs TRBV11-2 and TRBJ1-1; D perhaps matches TRBD1 (6 bases). Trimming left V 3 bases short and J 1 base short, with 15 bases between. The CDR3 loop spans 16 amino acids. The germline V gene has CDR1 SGHAT and CDR2 FQNNGV. DNA for the CDR3: TGTGCCAGCAGCTTCCCGCAGGGGTTGAGGAACACTGAAGCTTTCTTT. Protein product: CASSFPQGLRNTEAFF.

This clone was seen once. This sequence joins TRBV6-2 or TRBV6-3 and TRBJ1-3; a weak D match, TRBD1 (5 bases). Germline CDR1 reads MNHEY; CDR2 reads SVGEGT. CDR3 length equals 18 residues. Trimming left V 5 bases short and J 0 bases short, with 20 bases between. The CDR3 DNA reads as TGTGCCAGCAGTCAACACAGGACCGGTTACTACTCTGGAAACACCATATATTTT. Protein product: CASSQHRTGYYSGNTIYF.

The J gene is TRBJ1-1, the V gene TRBV5-6; D unclear. Trimming removed 7 bases at V and 4 bases at J, with 17 bases between. The CDR3 length is 14 residues. The germline V gene encodes CDR1 SGHDT and CDR2 YYEEEE. CDR3: CASFPGLGGTEAFF. The CDR3 region has the DNA TGTGCCAGCTTTCCGGGGTTAGGAGGCACTGAAGCTTTCTTT.

This clone was detected only once. V is TRBV5-1 and J is TRBJ1-1; TRBD1 agrees at 7 bases. The germline CDR1 and CDR2 sequences are SGHRS and YFSETQ. V lost 4 bases and J lost 0; bases outside the gene matches: 3. CDR3 length: 14 residues. CDR3 sequence (DNA): TGCGCCAGCAGCCCGGGACAGATGAACACTGAAGCTTTCTTT. Translation gives CASSPGQMNTEAFF.

This chain joins TRBV18 and TRBJ1-5; tentatively, D is TRBD1 (6 bases). The CDR3 sequence is 16 residues long. V was trimmed by 1 base and J by 3 bases, leaving 13 bases between them. Germline-derived CDR1 and CDR2 are KGHSH and LQKENI. CDR3 sequence: CASSPRTGGINQPQHF. The CDR3, as DNA: TGTGCCAGCTCACCACGGACGGGGGGCATCAATCAGCCCCAGCATTTT.

The rearrangement joins TRBV27 to TRBJ2-7, with 11 positions matching TRBD2. V lost 6 bases and J lost 2; bases outside the gene matches: 0. Germline CDR1 is MNHEY and CDR2 is SMNVEV (reference sequence). The CDR3 has 13 amino acids. CDR3 region: CASRTSGAYEQYF. CDR3 DNA sequence: TGTGCCAGCAGGACTAGCGGGGCCTACGAGCAGTACTTC.

This chain links TRBV7-9 with TRBJ2-5; D not resolved. Germline V gene data show CDR1 as SEHNR and CDR2 as FQNEAQ (reference sequence). The CDR3 has 13 residues. V lost 0 bases, J lost 5 bases, and 7 bases lay in between. CDR3 nucleotide sequence: TGTGCCAGCAGCTTAGCTGGGCTGGAGACCCAGTACTTC. Translation gives CASSLAGLETQYF.

The V and J genes are TRBV27 and TRBJ2-7, with TRBD2 identical over 11 bases. The CDR3 contains 15 residues. Germline CDR1 is MNHEY and CDR2 is SMNVEV (reference sequence). V lost 2 bases and J lost 4; bases outside the gene matches: 4. The CDR3 here is CASSLRLAGGYEQYF. DNA of the CDR3: TGTGCCAGCAGTTTACGGCTAGCGGGAGGATACGAGCAGTACTTC.

The rearrangement joins TRBV6-1 to TRBJ2-7, with D perhaps matching TRBD2 (6 bases). The CDR3 consists of 14 residues. Trimming cost V 2 bases and J 4 bases, with 12 bases left between them. Germline CDR1 MNHNS, CDR2 SASEGT. CDR3 amino acids: CASSEYGGRYEQYF. CDR3 DNA: TGTGCCAGCAGTGAATACGGGGGACGGTACGAGCAGTACTTC.

The chain carries TRBV6-1 and TRBJ1-2; possible D gene TRBD1, 6 bases. The germline V gene encodes CDR1 MNHNS and CDR2 SASEGT. CDR3 size: 14 residues. V was clipped by 2 bases and J by 7 bases, with 14 bases between them. The CDR3 protein is CASSEWVQGGGYTF. CDR3 DNA sequence: TGTGCCAGCAGTGAATGGGTACAGGGTGGTGGCTACACCTTC.

The gene calls are TRBV5-1 and TRBJ2-7, with TRBD2 matching 11 bases. This CDR3 contains 17 residues. The V segment lost 4 bases and the J segment 4 bases; nucleotides outside the gene matches: 13. CDR1 and CDR2 (germline): SGHRS, YFSETQ. CDR3 region: CASSPSGLAGGRYEQYF. For the CDR3, the DNA is TGCGCCAGCAGCCCCTCCGGGCTAGCGGGGGGACGATACGAGCAGTACTTC. The full variable domain, rest sourced from reference TRBV5-1 and TRBJ2-7, is KAGVTQTPRYLIKTRGQQVTLSCSPISGHRSVSWYQQTPGQGLQFLFEYFSETQRNKGNFPGRFSGRQFSNSRSEMNVSTLELGDSALYLCASSPSGLAGGRYEQYFGPGTRLTVT.

This chain connects TRBV28 to TRBJ2-2; 7 nucleotides agree with TRBD2. CDR1 is MDHEN, CDR2 SYDVKM, per germline. The CDR3 extends over 17 amino acids. V shed 2 bases, J shed 5 bases, and the junction held 11 bases outside the gene matches. The CDR3 is CASSLIAAAGETGELFF. In DNA, the CDR3 is TGTGCCAGCAGTTTAATAGCCGCGGCGGGAGAAACCGGGGAGCTGTTTTTT. Full variable domain (outside the CDR3, taken from reference TRBV28 and TRBJ2-2): DVKVTQSSRYLVKRTGEKVFLECVQDMDHENMFWYRQDPGLGLRLIYFSYDVKMKEKGDIPEGYSVSREKKERFSLILESASTNQTSMYLCASSLIAAAGETGELFFGEGSRLTVL.

The chain links TRBV10-1 to TRBJ2-3, with TRBD2 identical over 9 bases. Losses at the gene ends were 2 bases for V and 2 bases for J; bases not matched to a gene: 5. The V gene's germline CDR1 is WNHNN and CDR2 SYGVQD (reference sequence). The CDR3 sequence is 16 residues long. CDR3 bases: TGCGCCAGCAGTGAGATTAGCGGGGGAGTCACAGATACGCAGTATTTT. Protein sequence: CASSEISGGVTDTQYF.

This clone was seen just once. V usage is TRBV19 and J usage is TRBJ2-3; TRBD2 aligns across 7 bases. Germline V gene lookup returns CDR1 LNHDA and CDR2 SQIVND (reference sequence). CDR3 size: 12 residues. V shed 8 bases, J shed 3 bases, and the junction held 2 bases outside the gene matches. In nucleotides, the CDR3 is TGTGCCAGTTACGGGGGGACAGATACGCAGTATTTT. Translating it yields CASYGGTDTQYF.

In this sample, this clone turned up once. The V call is TRBV2, the J call TRBJ1-3, with a possible D match to TRBD1 (6 bases). The germline CDR1 and CDR2 sequences are SNHLY and FYNNEI. V was pared by 7 bases and J by 0 bases, with 10 bases between. There are 14 residues in the CDR3. CDR3 protein: CASTGTRSGNTIYF. CDR3 nucleotide sequence: TGTGCCAGCACCGGGACACGCTCTGGAAACACCATATATTTT.

This clone was observed a single time. One junction end disagrees with the germline gene, perhaps due to a read error. The chain combines TRBV12-3 or TRBV12-4 with TRBJ2-7; TRBD2 aligns across 10 bases. This CDR3 contains 12 residues. CDR3 coding DNA: TGTGCCAACACACGGGGGAGCGGGAGGGCCGACTTC. This encodes CANTRGSGRADF.

This clone was recorded once. The chain employs TRBV15 and TRBJ1-3; possibly TRBD1 for D (5 bases). V lost 1 base and J 2 bases, leaving 12 bases between the germline ends. The CDR3 sequence is 16 residues long. Germline-derived CDR1 and CDR2 are LNHNV and YYDKDF (reference sequence). The chain's CDR3 is CATSRVSTGTGNTIYF. The CDR3 bases are TGTGCCACCAGCAGAGTAAGCACAGGAACTGGAAACACCATATATTTT.

This clone has just one count. This chain uses TRBV7-6 with TRBJ1-1; D possibly corresponds to TRBD1 (6 bases). The CDR3 extends over 15 amino acids. Trimming took off 5 bases at V and 11 bases at J, with 24 bases between the two ends. The V gene's germline CDR1 is SGHVS and CDR2 FNYEAQ. Written as DNA, the CDR3 is TGTGCCAGCAGCCCCCCGGCAGGGGCAAGTTTTGGGGCTTTCTTT. It yields the protein CASSPPAGASFGAFF. Together with reference TRBV7-6 and TRBJ1-1, the CDR3 gives the full variable domain: GAGVSQSPRYKVTKRGQDVALRCDPISGHVSLYWYRQALGQGPEFLTYFNYEAQQDKSGLPNDRFSAERPEGSISTLTIQRTEQRDSAMYRCASSPPAGASFGAFFGQGTRLTVV.

V is TRBV28 and J is TRBJ2-7; D may be TRBD2 (6 bases). CDR1 and CDR2 (germline): MDHEN, SYDVKM. Trimming took 6 bases from V and 1 from J, leaving 19 bases between them. The CDR3 is made up of 16 amino acids. The CDR3 nucleotides read TGTGCCAGCAGCCAAGCACGTGGGGGGAGGTCCTACGAGCAGTACTTC. It encodes CASSQARGGRSYEQYF.

The chain employs TRBV11-3 and TRBJ2-2, with D perhaps TRBD1 (6 bases). Germline-derived CDR1 and CDR2 are SGHNT and YENEEA. The V gene lost 1 base and the J gene lost 4 bases, with 10 bases spanning the gap. The CDR3 is 15 residues long. The DNA of the CDR3 is TGTGCCAGCAGCTTAGGAGAAGGGGGCACCGGGGAGCTGTTTTTT. Amino acid sequence: CASSLGEGGTGELFF.

This chain connects TRBV5-4 to TRBJ2-2; possibly TRBD2 for D (5 bases). Germline CDR1 reads SGHNT; CDR2 reads YYREEE (reference sequence). The CDR3 is 16 residues long. V dropped 0 bases and J dropped 5 bases, with 14 bases sitting between them. The CDR3: CASSLARQRGTGELFF. CDR3 bases: TGTGCCAGCAGCTTGGCCCGACAAAGAGGGACCGGGGAGCTGTTTTTT.

The V call is TRBV6-5, the J call TRBJ2-7, with D perhaps matching TRBD2 (7 bases). Germline-derived CDR1 and CDR2 are MNHEY and SVGAGI. Trimming shortened V by 6 bases and J by 6 bases, and 12 bases separated the two germline ends. This CDR3 has 12 amino acids. CDR3 bases: TGTGCCAGCAGGGGAGGGGGGCGCGAGCAGTACTTC. Amino acid sequence: CASRGGGREQYF.

The chain couples TRBV5-1 to TRBJ1-1; no firm D call. Germline V gene data show CDR1 as SGHRS and CDR2 as YFSETQ. Trimming stripped 2 bases from V and 0 bases from J, with 5 bases between. The CDR3 is 13 amino acids. CDR3 in amino acids: CASSLSMNTEAFF. CDR3 bases: TGCGCCAGCAGCTTATCCATGAACACTGAAGCTTTCTTT.

The gene calls are TRBV28 and TRBJ1-1; 8 bases are shared with TRBD1. Germline-derived CDR1 and CDR2 are MDHEN and SYDVKM. V lost 10 bases to trimming and J lost 6 bases; unmatched junction nucleotides: 10. The CDR3 has 13 residues. The CDR3 DNA follows: TGTGCCACAACCCAGGGGGCGCGGGCTGAAGCTTTCTTT. It is translated as CATTQGARAEAFF.

The chain is built from TRBV6-5 and TRBJ1-5; 7 bases match TRBD1. J lost 11 bases, V lost 6 bases, and 7 bases had no gene match. The germline CDR1 and CDR2 sequences are MNHEY and SVGAGI. The CDR3 totals 12 residues. The CDR3 reads CASRRPQGAQHF. The CDR3 DNA reads as TGTGCCAGCAGACGTCCCCAGGGGGCCCAGCATTTT.